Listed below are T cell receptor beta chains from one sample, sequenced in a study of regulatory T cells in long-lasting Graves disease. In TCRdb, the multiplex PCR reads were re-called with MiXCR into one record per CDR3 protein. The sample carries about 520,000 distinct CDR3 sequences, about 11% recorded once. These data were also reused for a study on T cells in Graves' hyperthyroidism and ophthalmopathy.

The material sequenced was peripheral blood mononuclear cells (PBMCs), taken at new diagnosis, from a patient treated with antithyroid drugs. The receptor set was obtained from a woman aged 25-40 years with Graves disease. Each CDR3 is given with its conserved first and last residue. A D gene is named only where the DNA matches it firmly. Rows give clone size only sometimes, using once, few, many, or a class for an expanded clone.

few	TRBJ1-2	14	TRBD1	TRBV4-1	CASNAGDRAYGYTF	TGCGCCAGCAACGCGGGCGACAGGGCGTATGGCTACACCTTC
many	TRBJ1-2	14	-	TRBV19	CASSISGQNYGYTF	TGTGCCAGTAGTATTTCCGGACAGAACTATGGCTACACCTTC
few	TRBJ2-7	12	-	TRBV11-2	CASSPSGTQAHF	TGTGCCAGCAGCCCCTCCGGGACCCAGGCGCACTTC
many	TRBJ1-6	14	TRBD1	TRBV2	CASSSGQGTSPLHF	TGTGCCAGCAGTTCGGGACAGGGGACCTCACCCCTCCACTTT
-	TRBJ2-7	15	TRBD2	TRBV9	CASSGSGTRTSEQYF	TGTGCCAGCAGCGGCTCCGGGACTAGAACGAGCGAGCAGTACTTC
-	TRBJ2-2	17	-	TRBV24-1	CATSDPPGYWNTGELFF	TGTGCCACCAGTGATCCCCCGGGTTACTGGAACACCGGGGAGCTGTTTTTT
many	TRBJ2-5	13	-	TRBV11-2	CASSLRLQETQYF	TGTGCCAGCAGCCTCCGGCTCCAAGAGACCCAGTACTTC
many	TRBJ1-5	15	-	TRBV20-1	CSASFPAGSNQPQHF	TGCAGTGCTAGTTTCCCCGCAGGCAGCAATCAGCCCCAGCATTTT
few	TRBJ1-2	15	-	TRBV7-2	CASSPPVLLYYGYTF	TGTGCCAGCAGCCCACCGGTACTCTTATACTATGGCTACACCTTC
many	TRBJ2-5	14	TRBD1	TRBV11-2	CASSYGQGQETQYF	TGTGCCAGCAGCTACGGACAGGGACAAGAGACCCAGTACTTC
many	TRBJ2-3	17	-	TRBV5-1	CASSLPGTSRSTDTQYF	TGCGCCAGCAGCTTGCCCGGGACGAGCCGGAGCACAGATACGCAGTATTTT
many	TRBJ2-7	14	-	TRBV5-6	CASSSQDETYEQYF	TGTGCCAGCAGCTCCCAGGACGAGACCTACGAGCAGTACTTC
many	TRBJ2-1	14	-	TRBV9	CASSAGQYYNEQFF	TGTGCCAGCAGCGCCGGACAGTACTACAATGAGCAGTTCTTC
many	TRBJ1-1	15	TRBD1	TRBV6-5	CASSYGQGMNTEAFF	TGTGCCAGCAGTTATGGACAGGGGATGAACACTGAAGCTTTCTTT
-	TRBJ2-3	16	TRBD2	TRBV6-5	CASSYFTSGATDTQYF	TGTGCCAGCAGTTACTTCACTAGCGGAGCTACAGATACGCAGTATTTT
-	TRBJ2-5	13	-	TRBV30	CAWSWSFQETQYF	TGTGCCTGGAGTTGGTCCTTCCAAGAGACCCAGTACTTC
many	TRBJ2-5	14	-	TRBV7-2	CASSLGWLAETQYF	TGTGCCAGCAGCTTAGGTTGGCTAGCGGAGACCCAGTACTTC
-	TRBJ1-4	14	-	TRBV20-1	CSAPLSATNGKLFF	TGCAGTGCACCACTAAGCGCAACTAATGGAAAACTGTTTTTT
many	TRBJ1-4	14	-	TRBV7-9	CASGPGQTNEKLFF	TGTGCCAGCGGACCTGGACAGACAAATGAAAAACTGTTTTTT
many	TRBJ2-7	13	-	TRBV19	CASSIGQGGEQYF	TGTGCCAGTAGTATCGGGCAGGGCGGCGAGCAGTACTTC
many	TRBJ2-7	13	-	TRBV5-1	CASSPFGSGEQYF	TGCGCCAGCAGCCCCTTCGGGTCCGGGGAGCAGTACTTC
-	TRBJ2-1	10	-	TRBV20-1	CSANYNEQFF	TGCAGTGCTAACTACAATGAGCAGTTCTTC
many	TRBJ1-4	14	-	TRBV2	CASTFLPGNEKLFF	TGTGCCAGCACTTTTCTACCGGGGAATGAAAAACTGTTTTTT
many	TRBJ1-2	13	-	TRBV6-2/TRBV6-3	CASSLGINYGYTF	TGTGCCAGCAGTCTCGGGATTAACTATGGCTACACCTTC
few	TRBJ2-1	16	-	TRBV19	CASTSPGTIGDNEQFF	TGTGCCAGTACCTCGCCCGGGACGATTGGCGACAATGAGCAGTTCTTC
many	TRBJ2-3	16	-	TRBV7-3	CASSSHWGASTDTQYF	TGTGCCAGCAGCTCCCATTGGGGAGCAAGCACAGATACGCAGTATTTT
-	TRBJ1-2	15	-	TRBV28	CAITPPGGGASGYTF	TGTGCCATCACCCCCCCCGGCGGCGGGGCTAGCGGCTACACCTTC
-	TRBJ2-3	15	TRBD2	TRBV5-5	CASREVSGSSDTQYF	TGTGCCAGCAGGGAGGTTAGCGGGAGTTCAGATACGCAGTATTTT
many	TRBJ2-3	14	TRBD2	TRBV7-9	CASGAGASTDTQYF	TGTGCCAGCGGGGCGGGAGCGAGCACAGATACGCAGTATTTT
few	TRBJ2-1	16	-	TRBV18	CASSPDRDSILNEQFF	TGTGCCAGCTCACCAGACCGGGACTCTATTCTCAATGAGCAGTTCTTC
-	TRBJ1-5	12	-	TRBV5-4	CASSLDHGTQHF	TGTGCCAGCAGCTTGGACCACGGGACCCAGCATTTT
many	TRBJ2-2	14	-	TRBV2	CASSEALGAGELFF	TGTGCCAGCAGTGAGGCGCTTGGGGCCGGGGAGCTGTTTTTT
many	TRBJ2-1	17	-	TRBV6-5	CASSYSPPRGSYNEQFF	TGTGCCAGCAGTTACTCGCCCCCCAGGGGCTCCTACAATGAGCAGTTCTTC
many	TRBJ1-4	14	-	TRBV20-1	CSARDPSTNEKLFF	TGCAGTGCTAGAGACCCTTCAACTAATGAAAAACTGTTTTTT
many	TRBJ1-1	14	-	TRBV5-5	CASSFGPLNTEAFF	TGTGCCAGCAGCTTTGGTCCTTTGAACACTGAAGCTTTCTTT
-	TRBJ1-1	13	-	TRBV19	CASSIDQIAEAFF	TGTGCCAGTAGTATAGATCAAATCGCCGAAGCTTTCTTT
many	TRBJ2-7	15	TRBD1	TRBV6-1	CASSEGTGATYEQYF	TGTGCCAGCAGTGAAGGGACAGGGGCGACCTACGAGCAGTACTTC
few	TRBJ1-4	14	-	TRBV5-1	CASTSGTFNEKLFF	TGCGCCAGTACATCGGGTACCTTTAATGAAAAACTGTTTTTT
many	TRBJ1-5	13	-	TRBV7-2	CASSVTNHQPQHF	TGTGCCAGCAGCGTCACTAATCACCAGCCCCAGCATTTT
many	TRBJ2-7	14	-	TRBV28	CASSPGRGAHEQYF	TGTGCCAGCAGCCCCGGGCGAGGGGCCCACGAGCAGTACTTC
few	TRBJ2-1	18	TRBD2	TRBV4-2	CASSQESPMAGGYYEQFF	TGTGCCAGCAGCCAAGAGTCCCCGATGGCGGGAGGCTACTATGAGCAGTTCTTC
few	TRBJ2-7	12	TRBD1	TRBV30	CAWGTGTTEQYF	TGTGCCTGGGGGACAGGGACGACCGAGCAGTACTTC
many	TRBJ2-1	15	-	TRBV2	CASSPPLVRADEQFF	TGTGCCAGCAGCCCACCTTTAGTGAGAGCCGATGAGCAGTTCTTC
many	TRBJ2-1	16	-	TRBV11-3	CASSLSGPGVLMEQFF	TGTGCCAGCAGCTTATCCGGGCCGGGGGTTCTAATGGAGCAGTTCTTC
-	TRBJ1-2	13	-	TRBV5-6	CASSLERIGESTF	TGTGCCAGCAGCTTGGAGAGGATAGGGGAATCCACCTTC